This TCR beta chain was sequenced during a study of T cell repertoires in cytomegalovirus infection (dated by TCRdb to about 2019). Regarding the study in general: The HLA type of each donor mattered for the analysis, because public TCR beta signatures pointed to carriage of CMV infection along with the matching HLA type. What the work shows at the level of the full study, not this receptor alone: In the ex vivo response, HLA-C-restricted CMV-specific TCR beta clonotypes were dominant, and in two of eight donors the single most frequent clonotype came from this HLA-C-restricted group. Cumulative frequency of public TCR beta family members discriminated carriers of CMV infection plus the relevant HLA type in this cohort and an independent approximately 370-donor cohort.

CDR1 DFQATT and CDR2 SNEGSKA are derived from the germline V gene (reference sequence). The cysteine opens and the phenylalanine closes a CDR3 of 12 amino acids. Only CDR3 DNA is held: 36 bases, read in frame from base 1. About this clonotype: Its cognate antigen has yet to be identified. Base qualities are not recorded, but no much larger clone differs from it by a single base.

This sample was sequenced with an Illumina HiSeq 1500. TCRdb applied fastp at Q25 and MiXCR to the public reads, then kept only in-frame beta chains. Each record represents a unique CDR3 protein, reported with the most common genes and DNA among its rows. Present in this sample are 630,000 or so distinct CDR3 sequences, around 24% of which were seen just once. The ten biggest clones cover around 7.6% of the sample. Recombination joined TRBV20-1 with TRBJ2-1, with TRBD1 identical over 7 junction bases. The specimen was CD8+ T cells from PBMCs. The origin of this receptor is a human donor in good health (CMV status not recorded). Some clones in this sample may be carry-over from other donors' samples. The bases are TGCAGCCATCGAACTAGGGACAGTGAGCAGTTCTTC. Its coded protein is CSHRTRDSEQFF.